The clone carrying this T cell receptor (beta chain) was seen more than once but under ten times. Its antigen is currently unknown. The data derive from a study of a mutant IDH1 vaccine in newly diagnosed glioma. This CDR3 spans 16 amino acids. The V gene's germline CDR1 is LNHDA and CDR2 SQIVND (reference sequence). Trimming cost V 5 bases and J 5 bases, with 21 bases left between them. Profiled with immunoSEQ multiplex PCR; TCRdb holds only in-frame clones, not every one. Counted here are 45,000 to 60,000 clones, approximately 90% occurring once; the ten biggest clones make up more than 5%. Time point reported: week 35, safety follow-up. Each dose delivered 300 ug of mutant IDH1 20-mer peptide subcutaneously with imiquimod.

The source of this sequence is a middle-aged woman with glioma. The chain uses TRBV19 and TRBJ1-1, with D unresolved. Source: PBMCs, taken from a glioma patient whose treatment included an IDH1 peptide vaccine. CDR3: CASSPYDPTSETEAFF. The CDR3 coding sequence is TGTGCCAGTAGTCCGTACGACCCAACCAGTGAGACTGAAGCTTTCTTT.